A single sample gave rise to the 7 T cell receptor beta chains below, sequenced in a study of T cell changes during pregnancy in multiple sclerosis. Measured with immunoSEQ multiplex PCR; TCRdb has only the in-frame clones, and not every one. The sample comprises tens of thousands of clones, 94% of which are singletons, and just under 0.6% rests with the top ten. The sample here was CD4+ T cells from peripheral blood mononuclear cells, taken in the second trimester of pregnancy. Every receptor here comes from a female donor with multiple sclerosis, enrolled in a pregnancy study.

The V and J genes are TRBV14 and TRBJ1-6; D gene unclear. V lost 6 bases, J lost 4 bases, and 7 bases lay in between. The CDR3 contains 13 residues. Germline V gene data show CDR1 as SGHDN and CDR2 as FVKESK. CDR3 nucleotides: TGTGCCAGCAGGGAGGGATATAATTCACCCCTCCACTTT. Translation: CASREGYNSPLHF.

This rearrangement joins TRBV6-5 to TRBJ2-1, with TRBD1 matching over 7 bases. CDR1 and CDR2 from the germline V gene are MNHEY and SVGAGI. This CDR3 comprises 15 residues. J lost 0 bases, V lost 7 bases, and 6 bases had no gene match. The CDR3 bases are TGTGCCAGCATCCACAGGGGCGGCTCCTACAATGAGCAGTTCTTC. As protein: CASIHRGGSYNEQFF.

The rearrangement links TRBV10-3 to TRBJ2-3, with D perhaps TRBD2 (6 bases). V lost 11 bases to trimming and J lost 1 base, with 13 bases between them. CDR1 and CDR2 (germline): ENHRY, SYGVKD. The CDR3 spans 13 residues. CDR3: CAVSGGGTDTQYF. CDR3 coding DNA: TGTGCCGTCTCCGGGGGAGGCACAGATACGCAGTATTTT.

The chain combines TRBV7-8 with TRBJ1-5; 7 positions match TRBD1. The CDR3 is 15 residues long. After removal of 1 base from V and 4 bases from J, the junction contained 4 bases not matched to a gene. Germline lookup yields CDR1 SGHVS and CDR2 FQNEAQ. The chain's CDR3 is CASSLGGQINQPQHF. For the CDR3, the DNA is TGTGCCAGCAGCTTAGGGGGACAGATAAATCAGCCCCAGCATTTT.

The gene calls are TRBV7-9 and TRBJ1-1, with TRBD1 matching over 8 bases. V lost 5 bases and J lost 12; bases outside the gene matches: 11. This CDR3 spans 13 amino acids. CDR1 and CDR2 from the germline V gene are SEHNR and FQNEAQ (reference sequence). The CDR3 loop is CASSPTGGGEPFF. The CDR3 DNA sequence: TGTGCCAGCAGCCCAACAGGGGGAGGAGAACCTTTCTTT.

V and J are TRBV5-4 and TRBJ1-1; weak D call: TRBD1 (6 bases). CDR1 SGHNT and CDR2 YYREEE come from the germline V gene (reference sequence). The CDR3 spans 14 residues. V lost 0 bases, J lost 1 base, and 7 bases lay in between. CDR3 bases: TGTGCCAGCAGCTTGGCCAGGGGGAACACTGAAGCTTTCTTT. The encoded protein is CASSLARGNTEAFF.

V gene TRBV5-1 combines with J gene TRBJ1-6, with 7 bases that match TRBD1. Looked up from germline, CDR1 is SGHRS and CDR2 is YFSETQ. This CDR3 is 14 amino acids long. V shed 4 bases and J 7 bases; nucleotides not matched to a gene: 5. The CDR3 is CASSVGQLNSPLHF. The CDR3 bases are TGCGCCAGCAGCGTGGGACAGCTAAATTCACCCCTCCACTTT. The variable domain in full, with the rest retrieved from reference TRBV5-1 and TRBJ1-6, is KAGVTQTPRYLIKTRGQQVTLSCSPISGHRSVSWYQQTPGQGLQFLFEYFSETQRNKGNFPGRFSGRQFSNSRSEMNVSTLELGDSALYLCASSVGQLNSPLHFGNGTRLTVT.